The present T cell receptor beta chain was sequenced within a study of cytomegalovirus exposure and HLA in healthy donors. Study in general: Clustering assigned approximately 79% of the roughly 400 genotyped donors to the Caucasian-associated ancestry cluster.

Overall study findings and caveats: Later work found most CMV-associated TCR beta chains apparently HLA-restricted.

In regard to this clone: The target antigen is unknown.

Both 60 Vbeta primers and 13 Jbeta primers went into the PCR. TCRdb's copy holds only in-frame clones and misses some; the assay was immunoSEQ multiplex PCR. The table shows 110,000 to 150,000 clones, with 80% occurring only once. With V trimmed by 2 bases and J by 3 bases, 7 bases remained unmatched. The CDR3 is 15 residues long. Germline CDR1 and CDR2: SGHRS and YFSETQ. The sequencing input was PBMCs. V gene TRBV5-1 combines with J gene TRBJ1-2, with 7 bases fitting TRBD1. The clonotype originates from a man aged 35 to 55 in good health and CMV-seropositive. DNA of the CDR3: TGCGCCAGCAGCTTACAAGAACAGGGGTACTATGGCTACACCTTC. It is translated as CASSLQEQGYYGYTF.